Each of the 30 T cell receptor beta chains below was sequenced from the same sample in a study of T cells after posttransplantation cyclophosphamide (dated by TCRdb to the mid-2010s). To count as naive, T cells had to be viable CD3+CD4+ or CD3+CD8+ cells with a CCR7+CD45RA+CD45RO-CD95-CD27+CD28+ profile. The library was made by the immunoSEQ multiplex PCR assay. TCRdb provides this immuneACCESS table in a form limited to in-frame rearrangements. Some clones are lacking; in checked studies, under half of them reflect an unresolved V gene, and why the rest are absent is not known. In this sample the table shows more than 30,000 clones, just over 90% of which occur a single time. The ten largest make up 0.24% of the sample. What was sequenced was naive CD4+ T cells sorted from PBMCs. The receptors derive from a woman aged 55-69 years in good health, CMV-negative, and a related stem cell transplant donor.

This clone is a singleton in its sample. The rearrangement uses TRBV23-1 and TRBJ2-7; the D gene is possibly TRBD1 (6 bases). TRBV23-1 is annotated as an ORF whose role is uncertain. This CDR3 is 15 amino acids long. The V and J ends lost 3 bases and 7 bases respectively, with 19 bases between them. The CDR3 sequence is CASSHSRDPQGEQYF. For the CDR3, the DNA is TGCGCCAGCAGTCACTCCCGGGACCCTCAGGGGGAGCAGTACTTC.

The chain is built from TRBV7-3 and TRBJ2-1; the match to TRBD2 covers 9 bases. The germline V gene has CDR1 SGHTA and CDR2 FQGTGA. The length of the CDR3 is 15 residues. V lost 5 bases, J lost 5 bases, and 7 bases stayed unmatched. The CDR3 coding sequence is TGTGCCAGCAGCCTAGAGAGCGGGGGGCACAATGAGCAGTTCTTC. It yields the protein CASSLESGGHNEQFF.

The V call is TRBV5-1, the J call TRBJ2-7; D is unclear. The V end lost 7 bases, the J end lost 0 bases, and 8 bases lay between the germline ends. The germline V gene encodes CDR1 SGHRS and CDR2 YFSETQ. There are 12 residues in the CDR3. The CDR3 loop is CASGPGSYEQYF. CDR3 DNA: TGCGCCAGCGGTCCCGGCTCCTACGAGCAGTACTTC.

With respect to this clone: Other DNA variants within this sample encode the same CDR3. The V gene is TRBV28, the J gene TRBJ2-2, with D uncertain. Germline V gene lookup returns CDR1 MDHEN and CDR2 SYDVKM. V was pared by 8 bases and J by 8 bases, with 9 bases between. The CDR3 sequence is 11 residues long. CDR3 DNA: TGTGCCAGCTCTCCCAGGGGGGAGCTGTTTTTT. This sequence encodes CASSPRGELFF.

The V gene is TRBV9, the J gene TRBJ2-3, with a weak D call TRBD2 (7 bases). Germline loops: CDR1 SGDLS, CDR2 YYNGEE. V lost 1 base, J lost 5 bases, and 17 bases lay in between. CDR3 length: 16 amino acids. The CDR3 reads CASSVNGGALGDTQYF. The CDR3, as DNA: TGTGCCAGCAGCGTAAATGGGGGGGCCTTGGGAGATACGCAGTATTTT.

The CDR3 region has the DNA TGCGCCAGCAGCCCAGGGTTGACAGGGGGCACAGATACGCAGTATTTT. Protein product: CASSPGLTGGTDTQYF. The chain employs TRBV4-1 and TRBJ2-3; TRBD1 matches 8 bases. J lost 1 base, V lost 4 bases, and 7 bases had no gene match. Germline V gene data show CDR1 as MGHRA and CDR2 as YSYEKL. The CDR3 has 16 residues.

The chain links TRBV10-3 to TRBJ2-6; 11 positions agree with TRBD1. The CDR3 has 19 residues. After removal of 7 bases from V and 1 base from J, the junction contained 12 bases not matched to a gene. Germline V gives CDR1 ENHRY, CDR2 SYGVKD. The CDR3 sequence: CAITPGTGGVTSGANVLTF. The CDR3 DNA sequence: TGTGCCATCACGCCCGGGACAGGGGGTGTCACATCTGGGGCCAACGTCCTGACTTTC.

The gene calls are TRBV5-4 and TRBJ2-5, with 12 bases that match TRBD2. V trimming: 1 base; J trimming: 5 bases; junction bases outside the gene matches: 9. The CDR3 runs to 17 residues. Germline V CDR1 and CDR2: SGHNT, YYREEE (reference sequence). The CDR3 here is CASSLSGLAGGGETQYF. The CDR3 DNA sequence: TGTGCCAGCAGCTTGTCGGGTCTAGCGGGAGGGGGGGAGACCCAGTACTTC.

This chain connects TRBV6-6 to TRBJ2-7, with TRBD1 matching over 11 bases. V trimming: 6 bases; J trimming: 2 bases; junction bases outside the gene matches: 6. The CDR3 contains 15 residues. The germline V gene has CDR1 MNHNY and CDR2 SVGAGI (reference sequence). The CDR3 protein is CASSRGQGATYEQYF. CDR3 DNA sequence: TGTGCCAGCAGCAGAGGACAGGGGGCGACCTACGAGCAGTACTTC.

This clone was seen just once. The CDR3 DNA is TGTGCCAGCAGCCGGGAGAAGGGACTACCCCATGAGCAGTTCTTC. Translation: CASSREKGLPHEQFF. This rearrangement joins TRBV11-2 to TRBJ2-1; 7 bases align to TRBD2. The V gene end was trimmed by 5 bases and the J gene end by 8 bases; junction bases not matched to a gene: 12. The CDR3 has 15 residues. Looked up from germline, CDR1 is SGHAT and CDR2 is FQNNGV.

V and J are TRBV13 and TRBJ1-5, with a possible D match to TRBD1 (6 bases). Germline V gene data show CDR1 as PRHDT and CDR2 as FYEKMQ (reference sequence). CDR3 length equals 16 residues. Trimming removed 6 bases from V and 0 bases from J, with 15 bases in between. The CDR3 bases are TGTGCCAGCAGTTTGGCCTGGGACACTAGCAATCAGCCCCAGCATTTT. Amino acids: CASSLAWDTSNQPQHF.

The gene calls are TRBV9 and TRBJ2-3; TRBD1 aligns across 9 bases. CDR1 and CDR2 (germline): SGDLS, YYNGEE. V gave up 4 bases and J gave up 6 bases; unmatched junction bases: 9. This CDR3 region has 15 residues. The CDR3 nucleotides read TGTGCCAGCAGCTCGACGTGGACAGGGGCGGATACGCAGTATTTT. Protein product: CASSSTWTGADTQYF.

The chain is built from TRBV27 and TRBJ2-1; 8 bases match TRBD1. The V and J ends lost 5 bases and 5 bases, in that order; junction bases with no gene match: 11. The CDR3 has 16 amino acids. Germline lookup yields CDR1 MNHEY and CDR2 SMNVEV (reference sequence). CDR3 DNA: TGTGCCAGCAGTCCTTACAGGGGGACTTATAACAATGAGCAGTTCTTC. Its protein is CASSPYRGTYNNEQFF.

The chain recombines TRBV7-2 with TRBJ2-7; no firm D call. Germline values: CDR1 SGHTA, CDR2 FQGNSA. The ends were cut back, 6 bases at V and 3 bases at J, with 9 bases in the middle. There are 12 residues in the CDR3. CDR3 DNA: TGTGCCAGCAGTCCACCGGGCTACGAGCAGTACTTC. Translation gives CASSPPGYEQYF.

The chain uses TRBV5-6 and TRBJ2-6; TRBD1 matches 7 bases. Per the germline V gene, CDR1 is SGHDT and CDR2 is YYEEEE. The CDR3 sequence is 15 residues long. V was pared by 7 bases and J by 2 bases, with 6 bases of the junction left unmatched. The CDR3 sequence: CASGNRGAGANVLTF. The CDR3 nucleotides read TGTGCCAGCGGGAACAGGGGTGCTGGGGCCAACGTCCTGACTTTC.

This rearrangement joins TRBV4-3 to TRBJ2-3; the match to TRBD2 covers 13 bases. This CDR3 comprises 18 residues. Germline-derived CDR1 and CDR2 are LGHNA and YSLEER. Losses at the gene ends were 3 bases for V and 4 bases for J; bases not matched to a gene: 10. The CDR3 sequence is CASSQTFRTSGGPDTQYF. The CDR3 DNA is TGCGCCAGCAGCCAGACCTTTCGGACTAGCGGGGGACCAGATACGCAGTATTTT.

This clone has a single count. This sequence joins TRBV7-6 and TRBJ2-7, with 11 bases fitting TRBD2. The junction had 8 bases not matched to a gene; V was cut back by 1 base and J by 0 bases. This CDR3 is built from 18 residues. The V gene's germline CDR1 is SGHVS and CDR2 FNYEAQ. The CDR3 loop is CASSLEGLAETVSYEQYF. CDR3 DNA: TGTGCCAGCAGCTTAGAGGGACTAGCGGAGACCGTCTCCTACGAGCAGTACTTC.

The rearrangement uses TRBV19 and TRBJ2-7, with D possibly matching TRBD1 (6 bases). Deletions cut 1 base from V and 6 bases from J, with 19 bases between. Germline V gene lookup returns CDR1 LNHDA and CDR2 SQIVND (reference sequence). CDR3 size: 16 residues. CDR3 nucleotides: TGTGCCAGTAGTATAGTTCCCGGGACACTCTCTCGCGAGCAGTACTTC. This codes for CASSIVPGTLSREQYF.

The V call is TRBV5-1, the J call TRBJ1-3; 9 bases line up with TRBD1. The CDR3 loop spans 16 amino acids. V was pared by 0 bases and J by 0 bases, with 1 base of the junction left unmatched. Germline V gene sequence: CDR1 SGHRS, CDR2 YFSETQ. CDR3 amino acids: CASSLGDRVSGNTIYF. The CDR3, as DNA: TGCGCCAGCAGCTTGGGGGACAGGGTCTCTGGAAACACCATATATTTT. Full variable domain (remainder filled in from reference TRBV5-1 and TRBJ1-3): KAGVTQTPRYLIKTRGQQVTLSCSPISGHRSVSWYQQTPGQGLQFLFEYFSETQRNKGNFPGRFSGRQFSNSRSEMNVSTLELGDSALYLCASSLGDRVSGNTIYFGEGSWLTVV.

This clone was picked up a small number of times. The rearrangement uses TRBV10-3 and TRBJ1-2; the match to TRBD1 covers 7 bases. The trim removed 2 bases at V and 7 bases at J, leaving 4 bases unmatched. Germline V lookup: CDR1 ENHRY, CDR2 SYGVKD. This CDR3 contains 13 residues. The chain's CDR3 is CAISEDRDGGYTF. The DNA for the CDR3 is TGTGCCATCAGTGAGGACAGGGACGGTGGCTACACCTTC.

This chain joins TRBV4-2 and TRBJ1-2; TRBD1 might be the D (5 bases). Between the trimmed V and J ends, which lost 4 bases and 8 bases, there was a span of 17 bases. The CDR3 is 14 residues long. Germline V CDR1 and CDR2: LGHNA, YNFKEQ. For the CDR3, the DNA is TGTGCCAGCAGCCCCGATTCGCAGGGTCGCGGCTACACCTTC. The encoded protein is CASSPDSQGRGYTF.

This chain uses TRBV5-6 with TRBJ1-1; no definite D call. Germline values: CDR1 SGHDT, CDR2 YYEEEE. V gave up 3 bases and J gave up 2 bases, with 5 bases separating them. This CDR3 has 12 amino acids. This CDR3 is CASSSVNTEAFF. DNA for the CDR3: TGTGCCAGCAGCTCCGTTAACACTGAAGCTTTCTTT.

The J gene is TRBJ1-5, the V gene TRBV6-5; the D gene is possibly TRBD1 (6 bases). The V end was cut by 5 bases, the J end by 0 bases, with 8 bases between. The CDR3 is 14 residues long. Germline-derived CDR1 and CDR2 are MNHEY and SVGAGI. CDR3 sequence: CASSRTDSNQPQHF. The CDR3, as DNA: TGTGCCAGCAGTAGGACAGATAGCAATCAGCCCCAGCATTTT.

The table lists this clone with a count of one. The chain uses TRBV9 and TRBJ2-5, with D possibly matching TRBD1 (5 bases). CDR3 size: 13 residues. Germline loops: CDR1 SGDLS, CDR2 YYNGEE. The V gene lost 4 bases and the J gene lost 2 bases, with 9 bases spanning the gap. Written as DNA, the CDR3 is TGTGCCAGCAGCCCCCGACAGCAAGAGACCCAGTACTTC. Amino acid sequence: CASSPRQQETQYF.

In its sample, this clone was seen once. V gene TRBV19 combines with J gene TRBJ1-2; D perhaps matches TRBD1 (5 bases). Germline V gene data show CDR1 as LNHDA and CDR2 as SQIVND (reference sequence). The length of the CDR3 is 15 residues. Trimming shortened V by 7 bases and J by 4 bases, and 19 bases separated the two germline ends. CDR3 bases: TGTGCCAGTACCCCAAGGGGAGGACACCCCTATGGCTACACCTTC. It yields the protein CASTPRGGHPYGYTF.

This chain connects TRBV9 to TRBJ2-3; 8 bases map to TRBD2. Germline V lookup: CDR1 SGDLS, CDR2 YYNGEE. After removal of 3 bases from V and 4 bases from J, the junction contained 7 bases not matched to a gene. The CDR3 contains 15 residues. Written as DNA, the CDR3 is TGTGCCAGCAGCGCCCGGGGGGGCATCCCAGATACGCAGTATTTT. It specifies CASSARGGIPDTQYF.

The J gene is TRBJ2-3, the V gene TRBV6-5; D perhaps matches TRBD2 (6 bases). The V gene's germline CDR1 is MNHEY and CDR2 SVGAGI. This CDR3 region has 14 residues. V lost 9 bases, J lost 3 bases, and 16 bases lay in between. As DNA, the CDR3 is TGTGCCAGTGGTGTGGGGGGTAGGACAGATACGCAGTATTTT. This codes for CASGVGGRTDTQYF.

The V and J genes are TRBV6-5 and TRBJ2-3, with D possibly TRBD2 on 6 matching bases. The V gene lost 0 bases and the J gene lost 8 bases, with 12 bases spanning the gap. The CDR3 runs to 14 residues. The germline V gene encodes CDR1 MNHEY and CDR2 SVGAGI. In nucleotides, the CDR3 is TGTGCCAGCAGTTACTCGGGAGGCTCCCGTACGCAGTATTTT. Its translation is CASSYSGGSRTQYF.

The gene calls are TRBV28 and TRBJ2-2, with 9 bases matching TRBD2. Germline-derived CDR1 and CDR2 are MDHEN and SYDVKM. V gave up 10 bases and J gave up 3 bases; unmatched junction bases: 6. This CDR3 spans 14 amino acids. The CDR3 DNA sequence: TGTGCCACGACTAGCGGCCAATACACCGGGGAGCTGTTTTTT. As protein: CATTSGQYTGELFF.

This clone was seen a single time. The V and J genes are TRBV25-1 and TRBJ2-3; perhaps TRBD2 as D (6 bases). Germline lookup yields CDR1 MGHDK and CDR2 SYGVNS. V lost 0 bases and J lost 10, with 14 bases in between. The CDR3 loop spans 14 amino acids. Here the CDR3 reads CASSEYSFGGAQYF. The CDR3 DNA follows: TGTGCCAGCAGTGAATATTCGTTCGGGGGTGCGCAGTATTTT.